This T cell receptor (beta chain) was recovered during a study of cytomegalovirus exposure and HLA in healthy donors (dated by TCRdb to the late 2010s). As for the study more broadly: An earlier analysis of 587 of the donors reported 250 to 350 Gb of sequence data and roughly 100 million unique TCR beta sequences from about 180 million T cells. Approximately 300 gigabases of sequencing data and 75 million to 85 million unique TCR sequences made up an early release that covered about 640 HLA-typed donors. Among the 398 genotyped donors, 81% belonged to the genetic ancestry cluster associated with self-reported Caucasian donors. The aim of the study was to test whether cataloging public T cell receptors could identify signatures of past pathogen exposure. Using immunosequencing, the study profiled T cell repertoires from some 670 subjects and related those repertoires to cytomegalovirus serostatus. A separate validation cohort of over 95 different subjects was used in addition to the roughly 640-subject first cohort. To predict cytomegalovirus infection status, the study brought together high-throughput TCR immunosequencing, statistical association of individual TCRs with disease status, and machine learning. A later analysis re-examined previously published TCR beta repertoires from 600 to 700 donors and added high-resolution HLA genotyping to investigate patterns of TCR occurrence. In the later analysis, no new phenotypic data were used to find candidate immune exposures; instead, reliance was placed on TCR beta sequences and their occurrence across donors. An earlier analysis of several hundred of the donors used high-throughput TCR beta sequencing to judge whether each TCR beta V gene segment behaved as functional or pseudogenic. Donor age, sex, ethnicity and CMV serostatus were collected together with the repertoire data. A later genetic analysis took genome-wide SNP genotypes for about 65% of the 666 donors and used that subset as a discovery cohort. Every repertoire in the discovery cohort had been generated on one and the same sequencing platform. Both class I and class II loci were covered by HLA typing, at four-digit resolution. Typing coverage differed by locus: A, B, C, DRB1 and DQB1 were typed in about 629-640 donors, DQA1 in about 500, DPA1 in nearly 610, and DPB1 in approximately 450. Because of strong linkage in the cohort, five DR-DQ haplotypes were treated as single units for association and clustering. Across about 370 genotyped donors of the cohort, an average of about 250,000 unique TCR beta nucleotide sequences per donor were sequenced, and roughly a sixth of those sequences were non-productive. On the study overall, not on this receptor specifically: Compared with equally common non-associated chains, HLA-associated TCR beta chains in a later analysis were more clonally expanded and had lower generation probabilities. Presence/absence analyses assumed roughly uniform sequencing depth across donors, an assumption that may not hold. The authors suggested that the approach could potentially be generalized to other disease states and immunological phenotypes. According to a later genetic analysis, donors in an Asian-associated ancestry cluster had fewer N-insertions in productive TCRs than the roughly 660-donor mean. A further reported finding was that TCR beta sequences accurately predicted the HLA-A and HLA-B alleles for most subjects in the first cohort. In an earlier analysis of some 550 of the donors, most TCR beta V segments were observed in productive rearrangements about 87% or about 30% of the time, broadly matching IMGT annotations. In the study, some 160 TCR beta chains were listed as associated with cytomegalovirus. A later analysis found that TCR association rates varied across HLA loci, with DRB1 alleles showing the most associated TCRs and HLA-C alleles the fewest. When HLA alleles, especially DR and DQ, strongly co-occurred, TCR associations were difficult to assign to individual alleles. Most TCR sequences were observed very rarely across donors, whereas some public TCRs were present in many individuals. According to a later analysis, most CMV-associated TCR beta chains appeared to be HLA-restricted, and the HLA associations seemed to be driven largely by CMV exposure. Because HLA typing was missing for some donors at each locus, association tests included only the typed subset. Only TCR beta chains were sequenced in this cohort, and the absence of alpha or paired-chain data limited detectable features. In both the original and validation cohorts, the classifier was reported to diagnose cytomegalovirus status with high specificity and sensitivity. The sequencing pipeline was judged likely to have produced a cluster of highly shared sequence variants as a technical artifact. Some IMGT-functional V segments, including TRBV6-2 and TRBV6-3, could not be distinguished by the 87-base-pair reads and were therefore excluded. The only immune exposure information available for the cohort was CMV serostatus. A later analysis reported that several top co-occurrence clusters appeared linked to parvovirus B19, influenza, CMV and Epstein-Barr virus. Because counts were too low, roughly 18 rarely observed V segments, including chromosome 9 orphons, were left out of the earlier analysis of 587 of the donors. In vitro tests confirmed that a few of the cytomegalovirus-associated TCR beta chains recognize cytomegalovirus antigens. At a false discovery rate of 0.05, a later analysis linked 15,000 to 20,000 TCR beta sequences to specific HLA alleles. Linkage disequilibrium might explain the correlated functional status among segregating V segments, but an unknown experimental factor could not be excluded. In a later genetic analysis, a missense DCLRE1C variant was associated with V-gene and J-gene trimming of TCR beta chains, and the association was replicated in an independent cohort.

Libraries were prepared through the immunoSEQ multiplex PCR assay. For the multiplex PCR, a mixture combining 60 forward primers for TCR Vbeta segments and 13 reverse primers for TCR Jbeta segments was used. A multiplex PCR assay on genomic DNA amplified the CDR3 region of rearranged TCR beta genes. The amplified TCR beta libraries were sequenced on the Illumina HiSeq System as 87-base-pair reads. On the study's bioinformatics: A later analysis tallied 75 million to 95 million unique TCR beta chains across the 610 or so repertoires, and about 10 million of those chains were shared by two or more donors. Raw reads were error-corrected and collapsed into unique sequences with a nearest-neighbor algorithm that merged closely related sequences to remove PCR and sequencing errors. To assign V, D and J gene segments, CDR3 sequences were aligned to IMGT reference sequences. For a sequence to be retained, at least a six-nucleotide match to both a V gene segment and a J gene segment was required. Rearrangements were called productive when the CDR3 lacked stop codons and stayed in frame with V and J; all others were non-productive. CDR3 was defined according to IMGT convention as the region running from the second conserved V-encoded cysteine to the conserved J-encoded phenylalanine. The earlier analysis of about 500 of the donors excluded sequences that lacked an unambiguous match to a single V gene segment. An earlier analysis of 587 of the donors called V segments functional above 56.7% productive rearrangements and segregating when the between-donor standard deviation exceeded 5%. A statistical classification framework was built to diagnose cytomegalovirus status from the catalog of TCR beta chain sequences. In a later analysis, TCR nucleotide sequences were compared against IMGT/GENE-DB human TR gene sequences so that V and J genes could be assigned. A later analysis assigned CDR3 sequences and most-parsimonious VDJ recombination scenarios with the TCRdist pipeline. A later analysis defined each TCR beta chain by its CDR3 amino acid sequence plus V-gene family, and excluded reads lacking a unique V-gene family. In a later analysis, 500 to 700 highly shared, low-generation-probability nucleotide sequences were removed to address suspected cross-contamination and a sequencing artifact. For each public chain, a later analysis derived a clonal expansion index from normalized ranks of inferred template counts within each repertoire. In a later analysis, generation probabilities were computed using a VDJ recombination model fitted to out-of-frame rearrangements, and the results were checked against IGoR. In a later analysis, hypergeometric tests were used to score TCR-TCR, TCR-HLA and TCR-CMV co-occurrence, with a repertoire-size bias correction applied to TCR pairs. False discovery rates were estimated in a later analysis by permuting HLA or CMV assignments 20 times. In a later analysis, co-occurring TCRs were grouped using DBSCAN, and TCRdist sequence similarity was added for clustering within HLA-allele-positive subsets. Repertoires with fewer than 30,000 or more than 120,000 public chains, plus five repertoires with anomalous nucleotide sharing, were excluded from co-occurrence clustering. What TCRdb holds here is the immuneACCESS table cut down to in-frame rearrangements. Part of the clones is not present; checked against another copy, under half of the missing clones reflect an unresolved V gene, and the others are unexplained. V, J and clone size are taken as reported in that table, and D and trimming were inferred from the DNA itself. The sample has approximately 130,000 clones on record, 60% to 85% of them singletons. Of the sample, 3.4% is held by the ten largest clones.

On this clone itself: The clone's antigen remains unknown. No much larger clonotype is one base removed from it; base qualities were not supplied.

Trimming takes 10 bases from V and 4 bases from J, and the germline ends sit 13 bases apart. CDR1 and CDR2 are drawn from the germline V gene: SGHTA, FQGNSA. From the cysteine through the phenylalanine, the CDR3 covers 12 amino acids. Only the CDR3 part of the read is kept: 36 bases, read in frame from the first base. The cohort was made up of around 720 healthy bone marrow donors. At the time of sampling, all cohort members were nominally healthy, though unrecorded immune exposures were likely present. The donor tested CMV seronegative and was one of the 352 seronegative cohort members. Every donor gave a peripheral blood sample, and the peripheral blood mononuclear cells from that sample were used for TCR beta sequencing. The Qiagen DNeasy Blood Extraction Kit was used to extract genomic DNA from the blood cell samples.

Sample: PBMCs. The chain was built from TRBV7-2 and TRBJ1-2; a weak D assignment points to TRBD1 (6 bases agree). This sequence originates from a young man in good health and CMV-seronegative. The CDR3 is CATPGQVYGYTF. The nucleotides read TGTGCCACGCCGGGACAAGTCTATGGCTACACCTTC.